The clone carrying this T cell receptor beta chain was observed once. Its specificity is unknown. V lost 2 bases to trimming and J lost 0 bases, with 14 bases between them. The CDR3 runs to 17 residues. Germline loops: CDR1 MNHNS, CDR2 SASEGT. These data belong to a study of OX40 agonist ivuxolimab in advanced cancers. Study as a whole: Given to patients was ivuxolimab, an agonistic anti-OX40 (CD134) antibody. The dose-escalation cohort had hepatocellular carcinoma, melanoma, renal cell or head and neck cancer. Eligibility admitted prior anti-PD-1, anti-PD-L1 or anti-CTLA-4 therapy; approximately 40% had some.

Whole-study findings and limits: Averaged across samples, CD8+ T cells carried more expanded clones than CD4+ did.

The protocol was immunoSEQ multiplex PCR, while the TCRdb copy is restricted to in-frame clones and leaves out a portion. Altogether about 73,000 clones are present, 75% to 90% being singletons, with the ten largest covering roughly 0.5%. This receptor was identified in an adult with an advanced solid tumor such as melanoma, head and neck, liver or kidney cancer. The chain employs TRBV6-1 and TRBJ1-5; D gene uncertain. The sequences come from CD4+ or CD8+ T cells sorted from blood, collected in a trial of the OX40 agonist ivuxolimab. The CDR3 DNA reads as TGTGCCAGCAGTGAACCGGCGTCTGCCTATAGCAATCAGCCCCAGCATTTT. It translates to CASSEPASAYSNQPQHF.